This TCR beta chain was sequenced for a study of cytomegalovirus exposure and HLA in healthy donors. About the study: It was reported in a later analysis that the same platform had been used for the 110 or so validation repertoires as for the 666 first-cohort repertoires.

The CDR3 sequence is 16 residues long. Germline values: CDR1 SGHNT, CDR2 YYREEE (reference sequence). Losses at the gene ends were 4 bases for V and 3 bases for J; bases not matched to a gene: 13. Some clones are missing from TCRdb's copy, which holds only in-frame ones; the method was immunoSEQ multiplex PCR. The top ten hold 1.5% to 2% of the sample, which has some 64,000 clones, approximately 96% seen once. Sequenced sample: PBMCs. The gene calls are TRBV5-4 and TRBJ2-7, with 7 bases identical to TRBD2. The sequence was obtained from a woman under 30 in good health and CMV-seropositive. CDR3 DNA: TGTGCCAGCAGCGAACGTTTTTCCTCTAGCGGCTACGAGCAGTACTTC. Translating gives CASSERFSSSGYEQYF.